The present T cell receptor beta chain was sequenced within a study of blood T cell repertoires in COVID-19. With 2 bases clipped from V and 7 bases from J, the junction kept 6 bases outside the gene matches. Germline V lookup: CDR1 GTSNPN, CDR2 SVGIG (reference sequence). CDR3 length equals 14 residues. In the original processing: Using reference gene primer amplification, nucleated cell counts were estimated. Sequencing was performed with immunoSEQ multiplex PCR; in TCRdb, only in-frame clones are kept and a portion is missing. The V and J calls and the clone size are those of that table, but D and trimming were determined from the DNA. The sample lists 110,000 to 150,000 clones; roughly 86% were seen once.

J is TRBJ1-4 and V is TRBV30; 8 nucleotides line up with TRBD1. The sequenced sample was peripheral blood. The receptor's source is a man between 65 and 85 years old with acute or convalescent COVID-19. CDR3 bases: TGTGCCTGGAGTTCCCGGACAGGGTCTGAAAAACTGTTTTTT. As protein: CAWSSRTGSEKLFF.